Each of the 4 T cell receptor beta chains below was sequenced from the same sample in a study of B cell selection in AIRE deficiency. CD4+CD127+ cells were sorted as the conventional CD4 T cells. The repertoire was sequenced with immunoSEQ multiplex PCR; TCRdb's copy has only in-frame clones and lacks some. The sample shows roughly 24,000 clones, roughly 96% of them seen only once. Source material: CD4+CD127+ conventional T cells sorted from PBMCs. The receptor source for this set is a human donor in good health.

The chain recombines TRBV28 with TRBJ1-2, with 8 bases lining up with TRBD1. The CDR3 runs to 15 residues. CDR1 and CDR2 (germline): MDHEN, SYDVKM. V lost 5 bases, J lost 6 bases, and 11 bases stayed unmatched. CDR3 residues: CASSLRLTGADGYTF. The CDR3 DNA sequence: TGTGCCAGCAGTCTCCGCCTGACAGGGGCGGATGGCTACACCTTC.

Here the CDR3 reads CASSYLGQDNYGYTF. In nucleotides, the CDR3 is TGTGCCAGCAGCTACTTAGGACAGGACAACTATGGCTACACCTTC. The chain combines TRBV7-9 with TRBJ1-2; TRBD1 agrees at 7 bases. Trimming took 4 bases from V and 2 from J; bases not matched to a gene: 7. The CDR3 totals 15 residues. CDR1 is SEHNR, CDR2 FQNEAQ, per germline (reference sequence).

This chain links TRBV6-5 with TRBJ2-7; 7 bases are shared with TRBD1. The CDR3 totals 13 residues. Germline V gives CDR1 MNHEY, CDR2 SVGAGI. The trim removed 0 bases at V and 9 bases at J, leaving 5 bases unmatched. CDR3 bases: TGTGCCAGCAGTTACTCAGGGGGACAGTCGCAGTACTTC. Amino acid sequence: CASSYSGGQSQYF.

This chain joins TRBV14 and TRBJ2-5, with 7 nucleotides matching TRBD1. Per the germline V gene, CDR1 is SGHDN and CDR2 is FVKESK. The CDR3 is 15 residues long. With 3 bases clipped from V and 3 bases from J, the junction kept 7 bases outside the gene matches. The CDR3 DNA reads TGTGCCAGCAGCCACATCCTCGGGACAGAAGAGACCCAGTACTTC. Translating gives CASSHILGTEETQYF.